This is a list of T cell receptor beta chains from one sample in a study of spatial heterogeneity in lung cancer. From the 5' RACE reads, TCRdb called clonotypes with MiXCR, one entry per CDR3 protein. Among over 14,000 distinct CDR3 sequences listed, approximately 8% were seen once. The specimen comprised PBMCs, sampled at surgery. The receptors derive from a female donor with early-stage non-small cell lung cancer. The CDR3 runs from the conserved cysteine through the conserved F or W. The order of the fields is J gene, CDR3 length, V gene, D gene, clone size, CDR3 DNA, CDR3 protein. The D gene is left open where the match is weak. Not every row has a clone size; where given, it reads once, few, many or a size class.

TRBJ2-4	18	TRBV28	TRBD2	many	TGTGCCAGCACCACCCCCGGGTCTCTAGCGGGAGCGGAAAACATTCAGTACTTC	CASTTPGSLAGAENIQYF
TRBJ2-7	15	TRBV7-8	-	many	TGTGCCAGCAGCTTAGCGGGGGAGCTTTATTACGAGCAGTACTTC	CASSLAGELYYEQYF
TRBJ1-1	11	TRBV6-5	-	many	TGTGCCACCGGACAAAACACTGAAGCTTTCTTT	CATGQNTEAFF
TRBJ1-1	14	TRBV3-1	-	many	TGTGCCAGCAGCCCATTGGGGGGTAACACTGAAGCTTTCTTT	CASSPLGGNTEAFF
TRBJ2-3	16	TRBV5-6	TRBD2	many	TGTGCCAGCACCCGGGGGGGGACTAGCGGCACAGATACGCAGTATTTT	CASTRGGTSGTDTQYF
TRBJ2-2	16	TRBV7-2	TRBD2	many	TGTGCCAGCAGCTACCTAGCGGGGGGGCCCACCGGGGAGCTGTTTTTT	CASSYLAGGPTGELFF
TRBJ1-4	13	TRBV7-9	-	many	TGTGCCAGCAGCGCCTCAGGGCCTGAAAAACTGTTTTTT	CASSASGPEKLFF
TRBJ1-2	13	TRBV24-1	-	many	TGTGCCACCAGTGGTACCGGTTATGATAGCTACACCTTC	CATSGTGYDSYTF
TRBJ1-1	12	TRBV11-3	-	many	TGTGCCAGCAGCGCCCAGAACACTGAAGCTTTCTTT	CASSAQNTEAFF
TRBJ1-2	13	TRBV28	-	many	TGTGCCAGCAGTAAGGTTTTCAACTATGGCTACACCTTC	CASSKVFNYGYTF
TRBJ1-5	15	TRBV28	-	many	TGTGCCAGCAGTCCGACACACGGAGGGGGTCAGCCCCAGCATTTT	CASSPTHGGGQPQHF
TRBJ2-7	11	TRBV18	-	medium-sized	TGTGCCAGCTCACCCTCCGGCGAGCAGTACTTC	CASSPSGEQYF
TRBJ1-5	15	TRBV28	TRBD1	many	TGTGCCAGCAGTCTAGCCGGGACAGAGGGGCAGCCCCAGCATTTT	CASSLAGTEGQPQHF
TRBJ2-4	12	TRBV11-2	TRBD1	many	TGTGCCAGCAGCCTACAGGGGAACATTCAGTACTTC	CASSLQGNIQYF
TRBJ2-7	15	TRBV11-2	-	many	TGTGCCAGCAGAATACTTACAGGGTATACCTACGAGCAGTACTTC	CASRILTGYTYEQYF
TRBJ1-1	15	TRBV20-1	-	many	TGCAGTGCTAGAGGGGGCGGGGTCCGAGTCACTGAAGCTTTCTTT	CSARGGGVRVTEAFF
TRBJ1-5	14	TRBV18	-	many	TGTGCCAGCTCACCAAGTACAGACAATCAGCCCCAGCATTTT	CASSPSTDNQPQHF
TRBJ2-1	14	TRBV12-3/TRBV12-4	-	many	TGTGCCAGCAGTAATTGGGGGTACTACAATGAGCAGTTCTTC	CASSNWGYYNEQFF
TRBJ1-2	14	TRBV2	TRBD1	many	TGTGCCAGCAGTCCCGGGACAGGGGTATATGGCTACACCTTC	CASSPGTGVYGYTF
TRBJ2-2	14	TRBV5-4	TRBD2	few	TGTGCCAGCAGCTCTAGCGGTGTCGCCGGGGAGCTGTTTTTT	CASSSSGVAGELFF
TRBJ2-7	12	TRBV28	-	many	TGTGCCAGCAGTTTGGGTGGTTACGAGCAGTACTTC	CASSLGGYEQYF
TRBJ1-2	15	TRBV20-1	-	-	TGCAGTGCTAGCCGACAGTCTAATCCTAACTATGGCTACACCTTC	CSASRQSNPNYGYTF
TRBJ2-7	17	TRBV2	TRBD2	-	TGTGCCAGCAGTTCACTGCTTGGGGAGCGGGGGGTCTACGAGCAGTACTTC	CASSSLLGERGVYEQYF
TRBJ2-1	17	TRBV4-2	-	-	TGTGCCAGCAGCCAAGATGCGACCGGGACACTCTACAATGAGCAGTTCTTC	CASSQDATGTLYNEQFF
TRBJ1-1	13	TRBV20-1	-	many	TGCAGTGCTAGAGATACCGGGACAACTGAAGCTTTCTTT	CSARDTGTTEAFF
TRBJ2-2	17	TRBV6-4	-	many	TGTGCCAGCAGTGACTCGTTTAGCGGACCAAACACCGGGGAGCTGTTTTTT	CASSDSFSGPNTGELFF
TRBJ2-7	14	TRBV7-2	-	many	TGTGCCAGCAGCTTGAGGGTAGCCCAGTCCGAGCAGTACTTC	CASSLRVAQSEQYF
TRBJ2-1	15	TRBV5-4	TRBD2	few	TGTGCCAGCACCCCCGGGACTAGTTCCTACAATGAGCAGTTCTTC	CASTPGTSSYNEQFF
TRBJ2-7	16	TRBV6-2/TRBV6-3	-	-	TGTGCCAGCAGTTGGGCTATGCGGGGCCAGCGGGACGAGCAGTACTTC	CASSWAMRGQRDEQYF
TRBJ1-2	15	TRBV20-1	TRBD1	-	TGCAGTGCTAGACCCCCGGGACAGGGGGCGCCTGGCTACACCTTC	CSARPPGQGAPGYTF
TRBJ1-1	15	TRBV3-1	-	many	TGTGCCAGCAGCCGGGACCGGCCGCAGGGTGCTGAAGCTTTCTTT	CASSRDRPQGAEAFF